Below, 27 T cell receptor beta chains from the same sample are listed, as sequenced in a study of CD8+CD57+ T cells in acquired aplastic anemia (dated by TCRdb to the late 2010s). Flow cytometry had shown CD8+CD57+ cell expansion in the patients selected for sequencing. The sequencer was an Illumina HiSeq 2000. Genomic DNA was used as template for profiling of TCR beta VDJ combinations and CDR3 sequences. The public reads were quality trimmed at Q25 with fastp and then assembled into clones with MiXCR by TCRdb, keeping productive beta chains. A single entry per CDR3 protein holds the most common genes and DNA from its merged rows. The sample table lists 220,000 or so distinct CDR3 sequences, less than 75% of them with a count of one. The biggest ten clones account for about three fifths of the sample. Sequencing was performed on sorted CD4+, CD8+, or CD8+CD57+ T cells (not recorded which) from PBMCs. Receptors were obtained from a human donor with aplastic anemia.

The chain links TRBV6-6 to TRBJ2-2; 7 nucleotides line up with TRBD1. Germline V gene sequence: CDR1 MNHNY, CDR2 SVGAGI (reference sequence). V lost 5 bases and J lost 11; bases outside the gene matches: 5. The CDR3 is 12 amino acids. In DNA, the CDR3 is TGTGCCAGCAGTGACAGGGTTGGTGAGCTGTTTTTT. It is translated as CASSDRVGELFF.

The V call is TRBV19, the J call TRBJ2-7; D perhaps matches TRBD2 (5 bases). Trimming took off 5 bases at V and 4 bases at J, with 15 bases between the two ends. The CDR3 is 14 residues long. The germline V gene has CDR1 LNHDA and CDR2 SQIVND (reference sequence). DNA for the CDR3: TGTGCCAGTAGTTCCGGTACTAGGTTGTACGAGCAGTACTTC. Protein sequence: CASSSGTRLYEQYF. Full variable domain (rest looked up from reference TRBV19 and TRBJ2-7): DGGITQSPKYLFRKEGQNVTLSCEQNLNHDAMYWYRQDPGQGLRLIYYSQIVNDFQKGDIAEGYSVSREKKESFPLTVTSAQKNPTAFYLCASSSGTRLYEQYFGPGTRLTVT.

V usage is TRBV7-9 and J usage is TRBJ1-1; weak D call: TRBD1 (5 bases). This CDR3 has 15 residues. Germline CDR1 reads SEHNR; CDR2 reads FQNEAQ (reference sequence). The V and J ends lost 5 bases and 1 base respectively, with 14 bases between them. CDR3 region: CASSVDMGENTEAFF. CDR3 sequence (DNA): TGTGCCAGCAGCGTAGATATGGGGGAGAACACTGAAGCTTTCTTT.

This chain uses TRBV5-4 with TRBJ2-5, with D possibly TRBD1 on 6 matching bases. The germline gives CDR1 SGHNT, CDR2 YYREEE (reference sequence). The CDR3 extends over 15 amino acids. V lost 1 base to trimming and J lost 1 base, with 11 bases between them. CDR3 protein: CASSLWGRVQETQYF. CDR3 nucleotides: TGTGCCAGCAGCTTGTGGGGGCGCGTCCAAGAGACCCAGTACTTC.

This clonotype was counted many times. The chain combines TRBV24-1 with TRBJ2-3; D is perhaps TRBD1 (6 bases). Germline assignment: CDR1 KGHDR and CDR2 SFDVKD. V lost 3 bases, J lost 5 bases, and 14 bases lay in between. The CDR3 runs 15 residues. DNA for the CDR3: TGTGCCACCAGTGATCTTGGGTTGGGACAAGATACGCAGTATTTT. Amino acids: CATSDLGLGQDTQYF.

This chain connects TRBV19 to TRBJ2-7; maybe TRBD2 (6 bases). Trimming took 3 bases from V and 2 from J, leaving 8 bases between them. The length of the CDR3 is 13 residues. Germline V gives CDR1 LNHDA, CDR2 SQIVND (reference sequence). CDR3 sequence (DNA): TGTGCCAGTAGTATCGGGAGCCCCTACGAGCAGTACTTC. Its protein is CASSIGSPYEQYF.

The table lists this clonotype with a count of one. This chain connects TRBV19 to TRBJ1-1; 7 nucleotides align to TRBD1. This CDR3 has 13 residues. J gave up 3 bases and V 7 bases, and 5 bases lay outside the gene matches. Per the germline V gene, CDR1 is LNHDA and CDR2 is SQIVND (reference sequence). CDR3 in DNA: TGTGCCAGTAATAAGGGGGCGGACACTGAAGCTTTCTTT. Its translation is CASNKGADTEAFF.

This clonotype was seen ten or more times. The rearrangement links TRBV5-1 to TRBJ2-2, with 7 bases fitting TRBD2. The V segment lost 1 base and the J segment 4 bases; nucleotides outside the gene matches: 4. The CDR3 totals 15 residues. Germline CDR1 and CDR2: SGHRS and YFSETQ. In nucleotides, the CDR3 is TGCGCCAGCAGCTTGACAGCGGGGCTCACCGGGGAGCTGTTTTTT. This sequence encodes CASSLTAGLTGELFF.

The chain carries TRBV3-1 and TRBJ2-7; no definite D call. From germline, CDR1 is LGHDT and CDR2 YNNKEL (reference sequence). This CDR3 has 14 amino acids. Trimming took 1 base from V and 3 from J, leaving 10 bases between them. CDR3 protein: CASSQGATLYEQYF. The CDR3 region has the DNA TGTGCCAGCAGCCAAGGAGCTACTCTCTACGAGCAGTACTTC.

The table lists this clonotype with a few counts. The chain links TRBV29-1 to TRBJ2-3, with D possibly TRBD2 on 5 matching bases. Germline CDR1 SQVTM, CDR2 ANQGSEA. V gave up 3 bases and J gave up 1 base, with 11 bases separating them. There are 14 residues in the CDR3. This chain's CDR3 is CSVERAVGTDTQYF. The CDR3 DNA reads TGCAGCGTTGAGAGAGCGGTGGGCACAGATACGCAGTATTTT.

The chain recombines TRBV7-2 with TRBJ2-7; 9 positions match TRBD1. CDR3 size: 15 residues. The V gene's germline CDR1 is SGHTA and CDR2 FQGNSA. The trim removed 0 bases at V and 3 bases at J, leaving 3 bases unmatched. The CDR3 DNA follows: TGTGCCAGCAGCTTAGCACGGACAGGGGACTACGAGCAGTACTTC. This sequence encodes CASSLARTGDYEQYF.

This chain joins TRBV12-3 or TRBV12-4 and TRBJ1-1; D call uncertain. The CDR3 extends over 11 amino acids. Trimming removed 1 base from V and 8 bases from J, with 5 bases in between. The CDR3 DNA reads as TGTGCCAGCAGTTTAGGCAGGGAAGCTTTCTTT. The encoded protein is CASSLGREAFF.

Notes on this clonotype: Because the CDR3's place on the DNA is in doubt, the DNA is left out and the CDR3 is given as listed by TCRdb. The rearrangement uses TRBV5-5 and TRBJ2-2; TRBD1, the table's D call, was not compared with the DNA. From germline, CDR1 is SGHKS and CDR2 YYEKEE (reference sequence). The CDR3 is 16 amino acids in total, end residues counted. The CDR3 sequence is CASSLVWGRGTGELFF.

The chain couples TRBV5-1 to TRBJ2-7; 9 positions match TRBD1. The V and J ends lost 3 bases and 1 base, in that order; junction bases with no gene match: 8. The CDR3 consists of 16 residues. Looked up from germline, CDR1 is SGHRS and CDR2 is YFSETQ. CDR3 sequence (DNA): TGCGCCAGCAGCTCGACAGGGGGGACTGAATCCTACGAGCAGTACTTC. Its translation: CASSSTGGTESYEQYF. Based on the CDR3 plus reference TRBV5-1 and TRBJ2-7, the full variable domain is KAGVTQTPRYLIKTRGQQVTLSCSPISGHRSVSWYQQTPGQGLQFLFEYFSETQRNKGNFPGRFSGRQFSNSRSEMNVSTLELGDSALYLCASSSTGGTESYEQYFGPGTRLTVT.

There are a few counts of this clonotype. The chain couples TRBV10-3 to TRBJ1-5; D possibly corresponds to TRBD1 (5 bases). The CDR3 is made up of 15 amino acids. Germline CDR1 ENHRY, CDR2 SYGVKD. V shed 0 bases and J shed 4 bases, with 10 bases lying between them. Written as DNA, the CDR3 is TGTGCCATCAGTGAGTCTGGTGGGGCGAATCAGCCCCAGCATTTT. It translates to CAISESGGANQPQHF.

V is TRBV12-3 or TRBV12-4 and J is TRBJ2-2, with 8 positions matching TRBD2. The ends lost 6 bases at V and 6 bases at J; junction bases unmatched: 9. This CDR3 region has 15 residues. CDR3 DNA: TGTGCCAGCAGATTTAGCGGGGTTACGGCCGGGGAGCTGTTTTTT. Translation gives CASRFSGVTAGELFF.

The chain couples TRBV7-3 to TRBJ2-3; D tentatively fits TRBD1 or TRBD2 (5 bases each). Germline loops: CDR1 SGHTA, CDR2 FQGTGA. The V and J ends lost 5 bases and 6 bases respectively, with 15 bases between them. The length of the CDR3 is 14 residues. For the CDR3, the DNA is TGTGCCAGCAGCGTCGGGACCTCGTCCGATACGCAGTATTTT. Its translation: CASSVGTSSDTQYF.

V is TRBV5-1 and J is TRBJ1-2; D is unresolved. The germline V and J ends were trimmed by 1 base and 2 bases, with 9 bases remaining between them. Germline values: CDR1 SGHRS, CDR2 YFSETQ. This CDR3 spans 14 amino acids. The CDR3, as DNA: TGCGCCAGCAGCTTGCCCGGGCTAAACTATGGCTACACCTTC. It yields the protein CASSLPGLNYGYTF.

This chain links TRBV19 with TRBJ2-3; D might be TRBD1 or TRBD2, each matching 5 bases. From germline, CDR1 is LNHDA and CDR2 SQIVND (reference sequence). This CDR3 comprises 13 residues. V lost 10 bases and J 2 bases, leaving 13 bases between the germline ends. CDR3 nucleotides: TGTGCCACCACCCGGGGCGACACAGATACGCAGTATTTT. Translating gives CATTRGDTDTQYF.

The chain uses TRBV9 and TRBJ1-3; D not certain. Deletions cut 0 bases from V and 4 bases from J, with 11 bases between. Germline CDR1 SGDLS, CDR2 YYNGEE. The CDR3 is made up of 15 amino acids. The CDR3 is CASSVALTEGNTIYF. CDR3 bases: TGTGCCAGCAGCGTAGCTTTGACGGAAGGAAACACCATATATTTT.

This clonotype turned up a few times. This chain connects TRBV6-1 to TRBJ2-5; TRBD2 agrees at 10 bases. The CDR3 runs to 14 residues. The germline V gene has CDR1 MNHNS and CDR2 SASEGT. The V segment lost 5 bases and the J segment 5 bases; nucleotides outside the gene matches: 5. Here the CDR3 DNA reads TGTGCCAGCAGTCGACTAGCGGGTGGGGAGACCCAGTACTTC. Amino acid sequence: CASSRLAGGETQYF.

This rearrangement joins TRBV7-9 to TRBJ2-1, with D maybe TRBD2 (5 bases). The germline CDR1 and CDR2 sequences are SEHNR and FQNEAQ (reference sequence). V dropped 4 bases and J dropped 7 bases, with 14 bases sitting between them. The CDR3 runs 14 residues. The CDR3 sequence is CASSSADRGNEQFF. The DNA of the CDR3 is TGTGCCAGCAGCTCAGCAGACCGCGGGAATGAGCAGTTCTTC.

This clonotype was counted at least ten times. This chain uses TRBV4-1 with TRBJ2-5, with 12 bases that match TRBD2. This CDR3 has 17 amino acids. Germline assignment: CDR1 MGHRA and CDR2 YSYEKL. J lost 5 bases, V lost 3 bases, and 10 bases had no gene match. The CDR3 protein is CASSQVMGTSGRETQYF. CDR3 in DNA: TGCGCCAGCAGCCAGGTGATGGGGACTAGCGGGCGGGAGACCCAGTACTTC.

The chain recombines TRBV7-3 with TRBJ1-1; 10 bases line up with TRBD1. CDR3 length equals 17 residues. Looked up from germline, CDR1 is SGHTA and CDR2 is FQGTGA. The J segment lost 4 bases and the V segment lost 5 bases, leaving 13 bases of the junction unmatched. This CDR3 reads CASSPTGGRSGSTEAFF. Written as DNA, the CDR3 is TGTGCCAGCAGCCCGACAGGGGGCCGTTCAGGTAGCACTGAAGCTTTCTTT. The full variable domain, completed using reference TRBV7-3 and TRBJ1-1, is GAGVSQTPSNKVTEKGKYVELRCDPISGHTALYWYRQSLGQGPEFLIYFQGTGAADDSGLPNDRFFAVRPEGSVSTLKIQRTERGDSAVYLCASSPTGGRSGSTEAFFGQGTRLTVV.

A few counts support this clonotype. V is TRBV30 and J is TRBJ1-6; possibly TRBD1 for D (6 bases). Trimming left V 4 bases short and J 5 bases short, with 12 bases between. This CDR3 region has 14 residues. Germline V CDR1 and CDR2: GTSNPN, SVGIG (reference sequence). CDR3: CAWIPGTHNSPLHF. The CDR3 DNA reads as TGTGCCTGGATTCCCGGGACACATAATTCACCCCTCCACTTT.

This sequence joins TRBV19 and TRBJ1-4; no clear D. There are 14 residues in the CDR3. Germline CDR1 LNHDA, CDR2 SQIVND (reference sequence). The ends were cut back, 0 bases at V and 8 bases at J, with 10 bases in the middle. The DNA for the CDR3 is TGTGCCAGTAGTATAGAAGCCGGTAGGGAAAAACTGTTTTTT. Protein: CASSIEAGREKLFF. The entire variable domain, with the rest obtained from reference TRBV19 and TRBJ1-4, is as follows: DGGITQSPKYLFRKEGQNVTLSCEQNLNHDAMYWYRQDPGQGLRLIYYSQIVNDFQKGDIAEGYSVSREKKESFPLTVTSAQKNPTAFYLCASSIEAGREKLFFGSGTQLSVL.

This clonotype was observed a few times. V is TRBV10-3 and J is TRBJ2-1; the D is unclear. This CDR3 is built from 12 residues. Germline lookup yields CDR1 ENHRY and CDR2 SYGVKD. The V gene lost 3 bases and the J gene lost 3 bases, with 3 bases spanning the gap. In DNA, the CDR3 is TGTGCCATCAGTGACAGCTACAATGAGCAGTTCTTC. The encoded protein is CAISDSYNEQFF.